The entry that follows covers one T cell receptor (beta chain) sequence. Its antigen is unidentified. Measured with immunoSEQ multiplex PCR; TCRdb has only the in-frame clones, and not every one. Of fewer than 20,000 clones in the sample, roughly 96% were seen once. The data were obtained in a study of monozygotic twins with cystic fibrosis. In the study overall: Libraries were built from approximately 3 micrograms of fragmented DNA using roughly 14 PCR cycles.

Whole-study findings and limits: The repertoire was suggested to be naive-dominated, clonality median roughly 0.0089.

This clonotype was sampled from a girl between 2 and 10 years old with cystic fibrosis. Input material: blood.

CDR3 residues: CASSESGREWDEQYF. The CDR3 coding sequence is TGCGCCAGCAGTGAGTCGGGAAGGGAGTGGGACGAGCAGTACTTC. The chain recombines TRBV10-2 with TRBJ2-7; a weak D match, TRBD2 (5 bases). The CDR3 sequence is 15 residues long. Germline V gene lookup returns CDR1 WSHSY and CDR2 SAAADI. V dropped 0 bases and J dropped 5 bases, with 14 bases sitting between them.